This TCR beta chain was profiled in a study of OX40 agonist ivuxolimab in advanced cancers. Across the study: Dosing consisted of intravenous ivuxolimab at 0.01 to 10 mg/kg every 2 weeks. Aged about 23 to 90 with a mean of 60 years, they were roughly 83% male.

Some clones are missing from TCRdb's copy, which holds only in-frame ones; the method was immunoSEQ multiplex PCR. Altogether about 55,000 clones are present, about 90% being singletons, with the ten largest covering roughly 12%. Baseline was the first blood sampling point, followed by cycle 4 day 1 and cycle 7 day 1. V was shortened by 5 bases and J by 5 bases, with 21 bases between the two germline ends. Germline CDR1 is SGHAT and CDR2 is FQNNGV. The CDR3 sequence is 16 residues long. Sequencing was performed on CD4+ or CD8+ T cells sorted from blood, taken in a trial of the OX40 agonist ivuxolimab. The chain joins TRBV11-2 to TRBJ1-2, with D uncertain. The receptor comes from an adult with an advanced solid tumor such as melanoma, head and neck, liver or kidney cancer. Here the CDR3 reads CASSHFPFRTEYGYTF. The DNA of the CDR3 is TGTGCCAGCAGCCATTTTCCGTTCAGGACGGAATATGGCTACACCTTC.